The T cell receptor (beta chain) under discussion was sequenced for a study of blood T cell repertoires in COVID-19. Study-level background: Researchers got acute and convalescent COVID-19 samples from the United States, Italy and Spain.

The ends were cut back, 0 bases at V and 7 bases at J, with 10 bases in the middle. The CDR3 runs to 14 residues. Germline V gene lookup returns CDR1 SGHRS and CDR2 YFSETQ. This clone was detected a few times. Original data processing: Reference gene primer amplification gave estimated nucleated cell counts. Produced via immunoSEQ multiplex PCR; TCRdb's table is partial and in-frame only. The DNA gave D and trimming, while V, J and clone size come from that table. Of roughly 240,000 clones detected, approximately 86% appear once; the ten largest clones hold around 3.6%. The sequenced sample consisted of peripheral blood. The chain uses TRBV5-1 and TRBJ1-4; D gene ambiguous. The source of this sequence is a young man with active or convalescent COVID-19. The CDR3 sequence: CASSLGTVGEKLFF. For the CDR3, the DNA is TGCGCCAGCAGCTTGGGTACAGTGGGTGAAAAACTGTTTTTT. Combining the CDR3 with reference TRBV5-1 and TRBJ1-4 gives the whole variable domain KAGVTQTPRYLIKTRGQQVTLSCSPISGHRSVSWYQQTPGQGLQFLFEYFSETQRNKGNFPGRFSGRQFSNSRSEMNVSTLELGDSALYLCASSLGTVGEKLFFGSGTQLSVL.